This paragraph covers one TCR beta chain sequence. Its target is unknown. Lacking the conserved final phenylalanine or tryptophan, this CDR3 likely reflects a read error. The CDR3 runs to 13 residues. Per the germline V gene, CDR1 is SGHAT and CDR2 is FQNNGV. RNA was extracted from bulk tissue without any cell sorting. The record originates from a study of tumor and adjacent non-tumor tissue in lung cancer. For the study at large: Patients comprised roughly 12 adenocarcinoma, a couple of squamous cell carcinoma and 1 small cell lung cancer. Patients were aged 31 to 76, nine to eleven men and roughly five women, stage I to III. On average, productive TCRbeta reads reached about 4.17 million per sample.

Study-level results: TCR diversity was significantly greater in tumor than normal lung tissue.

The library came from three nested PCR rounds adapted from ARM-PCR protocols. MiXCR, run by TCRdb on the multiplex PCR reads, gives a single entry per CDR3 protein. The profile shows under 95,000 distinct CDR3 sequences, approximately 57% of them singletons. The V and J genes are TRBV11-2 and TRBJ2-2, with D hard to call. This receptor was taken from a man between 65 and 80 years old with non-small cell lung cancer. Sequences were obtained from lung tumor tissue. CDR3 in DNA: TGTGCCAGTAGCTTAACGAACACCGGGGAGCTGTTTTCT. Amino acids: CASSLTNTGELFS.